Given below is one T cell receptor beta chain in context. These data come from a study of T cells expressing NK-cell markers. Looking at the study overall: Each TCR beta repertoire originated in sorted T cells that were CD3+CD56+NKG2C+, CD3+CD56+NKG2C- or CD3+CD56-NKG2C+.

UMIs were included in TCR beta cDNA generated by 5'RACE template switching. TCRdb reanalyzed the 5' RACE reads, giving one entry per CDR3 protein sequence and no DNA. This table lists 250,000 to 300,000 distinct CDR3 sequences. Germline CDR1 is MNHEY and CDR2 is SMNVEV (reference sequence). This CDR3 has 12 amino acids. Sequencing input: blood T cells: a sorted CD56 or NKG2C T cell subset, CD4+ or CD8+ T cells, or bulk PBMC T cells (not recorded which). The chain couples TRBV27 to TRBJ2-5. This TCR derives from a woman aged 18 to 75 in good health. CDR3 sequence reads: CASSFPGGTQYF.